This note documents a single T cell receptor beta chain sequence. Those enrolled in Seattle joined during active infection and were followed longitudinally afterward. The data were obtained in a study of blood T cell repertoires in COVID-19. Study background: Some COVID-19 samples were acute and others convalescent; all came from the United States, Italy and Spain. Sources were T cells, B-cell-depleted T cells, or PBMCs; the material itself was cDNA or gDNA.

In the original analysis: Amplification with reference gene primers provided the estimates of nucleated cell counts. Only in-frame clones appear in the TCRdb table, and some are missing; sequencing was by immunoSEQ multiplex PCR. V, J and clone size are taken as reported in that table, and D and trimming were inferred from the DNA itself. The data show approximately 400,000 clones, 88% seen once. The CDR3 runs to 15 residues. Trimming removed 0 bases from V and 3 bases from J; junction bases left unmatched: 6. CDR1 is SGHNT and CDR2 is YYREEE in the germline V gene (reference sequence). This sequence originates from a woman between 45 and 60 years old with COVID-19, enrolled during active disease. This chain joins TRBV5-4 and TRBJ2-7, with TRBD2 identical over 7 bases. Sequencing used peripheral blood. The CDR3 reads CASSLGRGTFYEQYF. In DNA, the CDR3 is TGTGCCAGCAGCTTGGGGCGGGGGACTTTCTACGAGCAGTACTTC.